This T cell receptor (beta chain) was observed in a study of blood T cell repertoires in COVID-19. Study information: From the United States, Italy and Spain came samples of acute and convalescent COVID-19. The cDNA or gDNA used as material had been derived from T cells, B-cell-depleted T cells, or PBMCs.

In the study's own analysis: For nucleated cells, counts were estimated from reference gene primer amplification. The table came from immunoSEQ multiplex PCR; TCRdb's copy has only in-frame clones and leaves some out. The DNA gave D and trimming, while V, J and clone size come from that table. This sample has more than 200,000 clones; approximately 86% occur once, and the top ten carry nearly 2%. V lost 5 bases to trimming and J lost 0 bases, with 5 bases between them. The length of the CDR3 is 12 residues. Germline V gives CDR1 WNHNN, CDR2 SYGVQD (reference sequence). This clone was found a few times.

The material sequenced was peripheral blood. The TCR sequence derives from a man aged 25-45 years with active or convalescent COVID-19. This chain links TRBV10-1 with TRBJ2-7, with D unclear. This CDR3 reads CASSYSSYEQYF. DNA of the CDR3: TGCGCCAGCAGTTACAGCTCCTACGAGCAGTACTTC.